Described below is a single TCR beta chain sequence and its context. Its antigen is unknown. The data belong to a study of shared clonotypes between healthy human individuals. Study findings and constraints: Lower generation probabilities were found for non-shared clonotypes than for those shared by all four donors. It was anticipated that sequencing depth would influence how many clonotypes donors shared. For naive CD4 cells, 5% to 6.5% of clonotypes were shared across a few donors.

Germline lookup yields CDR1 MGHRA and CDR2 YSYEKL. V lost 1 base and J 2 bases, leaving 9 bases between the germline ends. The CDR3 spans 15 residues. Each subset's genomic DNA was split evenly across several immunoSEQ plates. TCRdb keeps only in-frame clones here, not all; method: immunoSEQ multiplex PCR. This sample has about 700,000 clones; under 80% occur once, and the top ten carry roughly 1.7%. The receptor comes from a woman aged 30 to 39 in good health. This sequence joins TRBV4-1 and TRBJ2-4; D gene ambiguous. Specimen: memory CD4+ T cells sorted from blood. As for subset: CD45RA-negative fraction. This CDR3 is CASSQVLSTKNIQYF. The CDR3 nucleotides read TGCGCCAGCAGCCAAGTCTTGAGCACCAAAAACATTCAGTACTTC.